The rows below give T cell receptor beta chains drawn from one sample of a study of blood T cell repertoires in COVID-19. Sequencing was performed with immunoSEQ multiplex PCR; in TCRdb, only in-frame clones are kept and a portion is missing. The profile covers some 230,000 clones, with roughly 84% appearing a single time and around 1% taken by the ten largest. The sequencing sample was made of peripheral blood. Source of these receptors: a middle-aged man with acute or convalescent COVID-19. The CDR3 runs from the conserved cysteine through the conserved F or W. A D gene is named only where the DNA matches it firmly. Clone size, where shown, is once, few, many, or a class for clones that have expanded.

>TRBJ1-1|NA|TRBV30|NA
TGTGCCTGGCAGGGATACCTGAACACTGAAGCTTTCTTT
CAWQGYLNTEAFF
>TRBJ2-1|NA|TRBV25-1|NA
TGTGCCAGCAGTAAAGCAGGGTCCTACAATGAGCAGTTCTTC
CASSKAGSYNEQFF
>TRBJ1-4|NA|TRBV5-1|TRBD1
TGCGCCAGCAGCTTGGCACTAGGGGGCGGTGAAAAACTGTTTTTT
CASSLALGGGEKLFF
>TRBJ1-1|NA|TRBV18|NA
TGTGCCAGCTCACCCGTGGCGGGGCGGGACACTGAAGCTTTCTTT
CASSPVAGRDTEAFF
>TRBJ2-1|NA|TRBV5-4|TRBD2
TGTGCCAGCAGCTTCGATATAAACCCAGCGGGGGGCCACAATGAGCAGTTCTTC
CASSFDINPAGGHNEQFF
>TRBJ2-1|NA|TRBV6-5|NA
TGTGCCAGCAGGGACGGGGGGCCGTCGGATGAGCAGTTCTTC
CASRDGGPSDEQFF
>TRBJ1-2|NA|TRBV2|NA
TGTGCCAGCAGCCGACGGAGTAACTATGGCTACACCTTC
CASSRRSNYGYTF
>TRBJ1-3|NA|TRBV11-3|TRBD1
TGTGCCAGCAGCTTGGACGGAGGGGGCAACACCATATATTTT
CASSLDGGGNTIYF
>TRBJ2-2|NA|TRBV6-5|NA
TGTGCCAGCAGACCGAGGAACACCGGGGAGCTGTTTTTT
CASRPRNTGELFF
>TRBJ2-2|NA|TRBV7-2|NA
TGTGCCAGCAGCTGGAACAGGGTGAACACCGGGGAGCTGTTTTTT
CASSWNRVNTGELFF
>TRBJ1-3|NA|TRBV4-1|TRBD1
TGCGCCAGCAGCCAACAACCCGGGACAGGGAAAAACACCATATATTTT
CASSQQPGTGKNTIYF
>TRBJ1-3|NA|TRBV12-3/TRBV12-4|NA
TGTGCCAGCAGCCTCGTCTCTGGAAACACCATATATTTT
CASSLVSGNTIYF
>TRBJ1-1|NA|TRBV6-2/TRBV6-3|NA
TGTGCCAGCAGCCTCCCACCGGGGGGGACTGAAGCTTTCTTT
CASSLPPGGTEAFF
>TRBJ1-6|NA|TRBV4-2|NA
TGTGCCAGCAGCCAGAGGACAGTCTCCTATAATTCACCCCTCCACTTT
CASSQRTVSYNSPLHF
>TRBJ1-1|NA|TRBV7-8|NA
TGTGCCAGCAGCCCAGGAGGGAGCACTGAAGCTTTCTTT
CASSPGGSTEAFF
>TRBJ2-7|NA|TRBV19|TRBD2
TGTGCCAGTAGTATTGTATCGGCGGGGGAGGACGAGCAGTACTTC
CASSIVSAGEDEQYF
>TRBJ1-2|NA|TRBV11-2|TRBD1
TGTGCCAGCAGCCTTGACAGGGCGAGTGGCTACACCTTC
CASSLDRASGYTF
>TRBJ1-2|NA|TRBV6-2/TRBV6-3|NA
TGTGCCAGCAGTTCGAGTCCCAACAACTATGGCTACACCTTC
CASSSSPNNYGYTF
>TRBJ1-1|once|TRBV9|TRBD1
TGTGCCAGCAGCATTGGACAGGGCCCTGAAGCTTTCTTT
CASSIGQGPEAFF
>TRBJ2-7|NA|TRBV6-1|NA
TGTGCCAGCAGTGAAGTGGGCAGGGTGCAGCAGTACTTC
CASSEVGRVQQYF
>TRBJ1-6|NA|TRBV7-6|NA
TGTGCCAGCAGCTACCAGGGTCATAATTCACCCCTCCACTTT
CASSYQGHNSPLHF
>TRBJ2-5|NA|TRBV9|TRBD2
TGTGCCAGCAGCGTAGGCCTAGCGGGGGGAACAGAGACCCAGTACTTC
CASSVGLAGGTETQYF
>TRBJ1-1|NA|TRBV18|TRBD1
TGTGCCAGCTCATGGGGACAGGGGGAAACTGAAGCTTTCTTT
CASSWGQGETEAFF
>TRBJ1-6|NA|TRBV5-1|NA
TGCGCCAGCAGTCTCGTCCGCTCCTATAATTCACCCCTCCACTTT
CASSLVRSYNSPLHF
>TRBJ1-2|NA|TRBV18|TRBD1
TGTGCCAGCTCACCCTTTGACAGGGCTGGCTACACCTTC
CASSPFDRAGYTF
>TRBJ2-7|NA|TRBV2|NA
TGTGCCACAGGGGAAGGGGGACCCTACGAGCAGTACTTC
CATGEGGPYEQYF
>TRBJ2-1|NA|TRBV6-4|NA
TGTGCCAGCAGTGACTCGGCGGAGAGCTCCTACAATGAGCAGTTCTTC
CASSDSAESSYNEQFF
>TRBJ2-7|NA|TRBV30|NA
TGTGCCTGGAGTGTTAAGGGCCGGACCGGACTGACCACCTACGAGCAGTACTTC
CAWSVKGRTGLTTYEQYF
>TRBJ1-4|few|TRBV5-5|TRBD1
TGTGCCAGCAGCTTGGCGGGACAGGGTGAAAAACTGTTTTTT
CASSLAGQGEKLFF
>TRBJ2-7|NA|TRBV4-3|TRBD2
TGCGCCAGCAGCCAAACTCTAGCGGGGTCCTCCTACGAGCAGTACTTC
CASSQTLAGSSYEQYF
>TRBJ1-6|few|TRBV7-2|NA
TGTGCCAGCAGCTTAGCGCTGGAGGTTACCTATAATTCACCCCTCCACTTT
CASSLALEVTYNSPLHF
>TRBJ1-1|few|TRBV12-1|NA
TGTGCCAGCAGCTTACCTAGCGGGGCCTTCAACACTGAAGCTTTCTTT
CASSLPSGAFNTEAFF
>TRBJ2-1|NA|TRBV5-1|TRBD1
TGCGCCAGCAGCTTGGGAGGGACAGACGAGCAGTTCTTC
CASSLGGTDEQFF
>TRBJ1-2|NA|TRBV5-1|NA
TGCGCCAGCAGCTTCCAGGAGGGTGGCTACACCTTC
CASSFQEGGYTF
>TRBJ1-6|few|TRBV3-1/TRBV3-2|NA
TGTGCCAGCAGCCACCAGCCACTCTTCATGGGAGACAATTCACCCCTCCACTTT
CASSHQPLFMGDNSPLHF
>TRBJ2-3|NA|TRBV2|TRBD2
TGTGCCAGGGGACTAGCTAGCACAGATACGCAGTATTTT
CARGLASTDTQYF
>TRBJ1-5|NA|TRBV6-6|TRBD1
TGTGCCAGCTCTCTTCATCCGGGACAGGGGGAGCCCCAGCATTTT
CASSLHPGQGEPQHF
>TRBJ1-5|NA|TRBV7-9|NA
TGTGCCAGCAGCCGGGACAATCAGCCCCAGCATTTT
CASSRDNQPQHF
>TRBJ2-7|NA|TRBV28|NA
TGTGCCAGCACCCTGGGGCCCTACGAGCAGTACTTC
CASTLGPYEQYF
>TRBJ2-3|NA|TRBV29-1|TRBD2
TGCAGCGTCCTCTGGGGGGGGAGCACAGATACGCAGTATTTT
CSVLWGGSTDTQYF
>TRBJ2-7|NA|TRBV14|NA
TGTGCCAGCAGCCTTGGGAGCGAGCAGTACTTC
CASSLGSEQYF
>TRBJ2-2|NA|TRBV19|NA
TGTGCCAGTACTAATCTCCCTGACATCTTAGGAACCGGGGAGCTGTTTTTT
CASTNLPDILGTGELFF
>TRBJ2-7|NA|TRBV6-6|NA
TGTGCCAGCAGCCTGGTGGGGCGTTCCTACGAGCAGTACTTC
CASSLVGRSYEQYF
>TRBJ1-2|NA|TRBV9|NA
TGTGCCAGCAGCCCAAGAGGGACTTTTGATGGCTACACCTTC
CASSPRGTFDGYTF
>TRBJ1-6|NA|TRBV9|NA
TGTGCCAGCAGCGTAGGACAGACCAATTCACCCCTCCACTTT
CASSVGQTNSPLHF
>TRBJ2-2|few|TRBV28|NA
TGTGCCATTCTGGGGGCCCGTGACACCGGGGAGCTGTTTTTT
CAILGARDTGELFF
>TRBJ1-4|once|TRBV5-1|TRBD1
TGCGCCAGCAGCTTGACAGGGGGGCCTAATGAAAAACTGTTTTTT
CASSLTGGPNEKLFF
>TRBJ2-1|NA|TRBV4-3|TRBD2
TGCGCCAGCAGCCAAGATAGACTAGCGGGGCTGAATGAGCAGTTCTTC
CASSQDRLAGLNEQFF
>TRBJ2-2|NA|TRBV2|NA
TGTGCCAGCAGTATGAACAGGGAAGGGGTCTCCGGGGAGCTGTTTTTT
CASSMNREGVSGELFF
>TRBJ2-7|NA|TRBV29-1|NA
TGCAGCGTCCACACTGGGCCTGAAGTGCAGTACTTC
CSVHTGPEVQYF
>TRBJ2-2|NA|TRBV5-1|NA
TGCGCCAGCAGCTTAGGGCCCGGGGTGTCCGGGGAGCTGTTTTTT
CASSLGPGVSGELFF
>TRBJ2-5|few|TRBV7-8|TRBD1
TGTGCCAGCAGCGCCGGGACAGGCAAGAAGACCCAGTACTTC
CASSAGTGKKTQYF
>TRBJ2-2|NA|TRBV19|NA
TGTGCCAGTAGTTCCAGAGCAGGCGGGGAGCTGTTTTTT
CASSSRAGGELFF
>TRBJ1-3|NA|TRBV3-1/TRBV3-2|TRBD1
TGTGCCAGCAGCCCCGGACGAGGGACAGCAACGTCTACCTCTGGAAACACCATATATTTT
CASSPGRGTATSTSGNTIYF
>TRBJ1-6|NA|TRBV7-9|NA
TGTGCCAGCAGCCCAGTTGGAAGGGGTAATTCACCCCTCCACTTT
CASSPVGRGNSPLHF
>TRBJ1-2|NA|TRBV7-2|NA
TGTGCCAGCAGCTTAGATGCAGAGTGGAGGGGAAGCTACACCTTC
CASSLDAEWRGSYTF
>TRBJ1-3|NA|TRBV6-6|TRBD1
TGTGCCAGCAGTTCTCAGACAGGGCCCGGAAACACCATATATTTT
CASSSQTGPGNTIYF
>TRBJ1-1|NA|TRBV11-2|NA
TGTGCCAGCAGCCAAGACAGACACACTGAAGCTTTCTTT
CASSQDRHTEAFF
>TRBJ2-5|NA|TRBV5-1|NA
TGCGCCAGCAGCCCTGGGTCTATACAGTACCAAGAGACCCAGTACTTC
CASSPGSIQYQETQYF